The T cell receptor (beta chain) under discussion was sequenced for a study of cytomegalovirus exposure and HLA in healthy donors. The PCR used 60 Vbeta and 13 Jbeta primers. Only in-frame clones appear in the TCRdb table, and some are missing; sequencing was by immunoSEQ multiplex PCR. The sample has about 200,000 clones, 70% to 90% seen once. On this clone: The antigen remains unidentified.

Study-wide results and caveats: Most TCR sequences proved rare, with some public TCRs found in many donors. According to an earlier analysis, most TCR beta V segments yielded productive rearrangements about 90% or about 30% of the time. It was reported in a later analysis that an Asian-associated ancestry cluster showed fewer N-insertions than the 666-donor mean.

Germline assignment: CDR1 LGHNA and CDR2 YNFKEQ. The CDR3 covers 17 residues. V lost 0 bases and J lost 3; bases outside the gene matches: 8. The sequenced sample was PBMCs. V is TRBV4-2 and J is TRBJ1-1; 9 bases agree with TRBD1. This TCR came from a woman aged 30 to 39 in good health and CMV-seronegative. This CDR3 reads CASSQETGGEWDTEAFF. The CDR3 nucleotides are TGTGCCAGCAGCCAAGAGACAGGGGGGGAGTGGGACACTGAAGCTTTCTTT.